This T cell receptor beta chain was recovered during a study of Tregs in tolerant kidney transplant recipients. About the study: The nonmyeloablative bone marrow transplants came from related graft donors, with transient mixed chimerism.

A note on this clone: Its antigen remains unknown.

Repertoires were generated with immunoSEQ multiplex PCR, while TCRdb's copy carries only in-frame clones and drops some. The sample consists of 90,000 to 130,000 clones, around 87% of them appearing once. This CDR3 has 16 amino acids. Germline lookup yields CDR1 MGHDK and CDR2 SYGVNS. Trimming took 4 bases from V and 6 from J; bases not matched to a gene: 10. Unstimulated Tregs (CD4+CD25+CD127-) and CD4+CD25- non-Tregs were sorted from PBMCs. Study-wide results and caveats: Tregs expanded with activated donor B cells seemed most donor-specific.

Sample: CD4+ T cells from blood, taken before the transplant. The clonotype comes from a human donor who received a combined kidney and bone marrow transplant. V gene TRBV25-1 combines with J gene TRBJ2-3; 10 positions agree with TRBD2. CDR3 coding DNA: TGTGCCAGCAGTGGATCAAGCGGGAGGGCCTTGGATACGCAGTATTTT. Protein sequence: CASSGSSGRALDTQYF. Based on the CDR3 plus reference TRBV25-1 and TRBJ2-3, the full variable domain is EADIYQTPRYLVIGTGKKITLECSQTMGHDKMYWYQQDPGMELHLIHYSYGVNSTEKGDLSSESTVSRIRTEHFPLTLESARPSHTSQYLCASSGSSGRALDTQYFGPGTRLTVL.